A single sample is the source of the 5 T cell receptor beta chains below, sequenced in a study of monozygotic twins with inflammatory bowel disease. TCRdb reworked the 5' RACE reads into one entry per CDR3 protein, no DNA. The sample features approximately 330,000 distinct CDR3 sequences, with approximately 2% in its top ten. Material for sequencing was blood. These receptors originate from a human donor with ulcerative colitis or Crohn's disease, or a healthy co-twin of an affected twin (not recorded which).

This rearrangement joins TRBV5-5 to TRBJ2-1. The CDR3 extends over 14 amino acids. Germline-derived CDR1 and CDR2 are SGHKS and YYEKEE (reference sequence). This CDR3 is CASSLATSAYEQFF.

The J gene is TRBJ1-1, the V gene TRBV5-6; TCRdb proposes TRBD1, but this gene call is untestable without DNA. Germline lookup yields CDR1 SGHDT and CDR2 YYEEEE. This CDR3 is 15 amino acids long. CDR3 sequence: CASSPGFGTGGPAFF.

This chain connects TRBV20-1 to TRBJ1-2; the D gene TCRdb calls, TRBD1, cannot be checked with no DNA. The CDR3 is made up of 14 amino acids. The germline CDR1 and CDR2 sequences are DFQATT and SNEGSKA (reference sequence). The CDR3 here is CSAYEPTGNYGYTF.

The V and J genes are TRBV5-1 and TRBJ1-5. The germline CDR1 and CDR2 sequences are SGHRS and YFSETQ. The CDR3 covers 16 residues. CDR3 residues: CASSPTGLLGNQPQHF. The whole variable domain, remainder taken from reference TRBV5-1 and TRBJ1-5, is KAGVTQTPRYLIKTRGQQVTLSCSPISGHRSVSWYQQTPGQGLQFLFEYFSETQRNKGNFPGRFSGRQFSNSRSEMNVSTLELGDSALYLCASSPTGLLGNQPQHFGDGTRLSIL.

This chain links TRBV10-3 with TRBJ1-1; TCRdb reports TRBD1, a call that lacks DNA to check it against. The germline V gene encodes CDR1 ENHRY and CDR2 SYGVKD. CDR3 size: 16 residues. CDR3: CAIVDGDRGVNTEAFF.